This T cell receptor beta chain was identified in a study of control samples from healthy donors and cancer patients. The protocol was immunoSEQ multiplex PCR, while the TCRdb copy is restricted to in-frame clones and leaves out a portion. Among tens of thousands of clones listed, about 85% were seen once. Trimming pared 0 bases from V and 4 bases from J, leaving 4 bases between. CDR3 length: 12 residues. Germline-derived CDR1 and CDR2 are SGHAT and FQNNGV. The sample comprised blood. The receptor's source is a woman aged 45-59 years in good health. The chain combines TRBV11-2 with TRBJ2-7; no clear D gene. CDR3 protein: CASSLDLYEQYF. The DNA of the CDR3 is TGTGCCAGCAGCTTAGATCTTTACGAGCAGTACTTC.